These 18 T cell receptor beta chains were all obtained from the same sample, sequenced in a study of cytomegalovirus exposure and HLA in healthy donors (dated by TCRdb to about 2017). The method behind the library was the immunoSEQ multiplex PCR assay. The multiplex PCR relied on a mix of 60 forward primers for TCR Vbeta segments and 13 reverse primers for TCR Jbeta segments. TCRdb obtained this table from immuneACCESS and retained in-frame rearrangements with V and J assigned. These tables miss some clones; where compared with another copy, unresolved V genes account for less than half of the shortfall, and the remainder is unexplained. Within this sample are 150,000 to 200,000 clones, with roughly four fifths of them counted one time only. 1.5% to 2% of the sample belongs to the ten largest clones. The sample taken for sequencing was PBMCs. These receptors all come from a man between 18 and 29 years old in good health and CMV-seronegative.

This clone has just one count. The chain recombines TRBV14 with TRBJ2-7; D is possibly TRBD1 (6 bases). CDR1 is SGHDN, CDR2 FVKESK, per germline. Trimming cost V 4 bases and J 7 bases, with 11 bases left between them. There are 12 residues in the CDR3. The CDR3 nucleotides read TGTGCCAGCAGCCCACAGGGTTGGGAGCAGTACTTC. Protein sequence: CASSPQGWEQYF.

The chain is built from TRBV9 and TRBJ2-7; D might be TRBD1 (6 bases). Germline V gene lookup returns CDR1 SGDLS and CDR2 YYNGEE. This CDR3 has 14 residues. V dropped 7 bases and J dropped 2 bases, with 16 bases sitting between them. In DNA, the CDR3 is TGTGCCAGCGCCACGGGACACCGTGCCTACGAGCAGTACTTC. This gives the protein CASATGHRAYEQYF.

The chain uses TRBV13 and TRBJ2-1; no clear D gene. Germline assignment: CDR1 PRHDT and CDR2 FYEKMQ (reference sequence). The CDR3 is 12 amino acids. The V end was cut by 4 bases, the J end by 5 bases, with 6 bases between. The CDR3: CASSWRNNEQFF. The CDR3 DNA sequence: TGTGCCAGCAGCTGGAGAAACAATGAGCAGTTCTTC. The full variable domain, completed using reference TRBV13 and TRBJ2-1, is AAGVIQSPRHLIKEKRETATLKCYPIPRHDTVYWYQQGPGQDPQFLISFYEKMQSDKGSIPDRFSAQQFSDYHSELNMSSLELGDSALYFCASSWRNNEQFFGPGTRLTVL.

Of note for this clone: The same CDR3 arises from other DNA sequences in this sample as well. V and J are TRBV11-2 and TRBJ2-5; D possibly corresponds to TRBD2 (7 bases). V was clipped by 5 bases and J by 4 bases, with 23 bases between them. The CDR3 extends over 17 amino acids. From germline, CDR1 is SGHAT and CDR2 FQNNGV. CDR3 in amino acids: CASSPLVGGAQSETQYF. CDR3 coding DNA: TGTGCCAGCAGCCCCCTTGTGGGGGGGGCGCAATCAGAGACCCAGTACTTC. The variable domain in full, with the rest retrieved from reference TRBV11-2 and TRBJ2-5, is EAGVAQSPRYKIIEKRQSVAFWCNPISGHATLYWYQQILGQGPKLLIQFQNNGVVDDSQLPKDRFSAERLKGVDSTLKIQPAKLEDSAVYLCASSPLVGGAQSETQYFGPGTRLLVL.

The chain recombines TRBV27 with TRBJ2-6, with 7 bases matching TRBD2. This CDR3 comprises 16 residues. After removal of 8 bases from V and 0 bases from J, the junction contained 7 bases not matched to a gene. Germline V gene data show CDR1 as MNHEY and CDR2 as SMNVEV (reference sequence). The CDR3 coding sequence is TGTGCCAGCTCGGCTAGCGGCATCTCTGGGGCCAACGTCCTGACTTTC. This encodes CASSASGISGANVLTF.

CDR3 sequence (DNA): TGCAGCGTTTCGGTTGGAAACACCATATATTTT. This gives the protein CSVSVGNTIYF. The chain recombines TRBV29-1 with TRBJ1-3; D call uncertain. The length of the CDR3 is 11 residues. From germline, CDR1 is SQVTM and CDR2 ANQGSEA. V was pared by 5 bases and J by 3 bases, with 5 bases between.

Only a few counts were recorded for this clone. The chain couples TRBV6-1 to TRBJ2-5; a possible D gene is TRBD1 (5 bases). The germline V gene encodes CDR1 MNHNS and CDR2 SASEGT. V was pared by 4 bases and J by 1 base, with 16 bases between. This CDR3 has 16 residues. The CDR3 DNA reads as TGTGCCAGCAGTGGTGTCCAGGGTACGGGCCAAGAGACCCAGTACTTC. This sequence encodes CASSGVQGTGQETQYF.

The chain has TRBV5-6 and TRBJ1-2; D remains ambiguous. CDR3 length: 15 amino acids. Germline V gives CDR1 SGHDT, CDR2 YYEEEE. The V and J ends lost 3 bases and 4 bases respectively, with 16 bases between them. CDR3 in amino acids: CASSWEARQSYGYTF. CDR3 DNA: TGTGCCAGCAGCTGGGAGGCCAGACAAAGCTATGGCTACACCTTC.

V gene TRBV5-1 combines with J gene TRBJ1-1; TRBD1 matches at 10 bases. This CDR3 has 15 amino acids. Trimming removed 4 bases from V and 3 bases from J; junction bases left unmatched: 6. CDR1 and CDR2 from the germline V gene are SGHRS and YFSETQ. CDR3 DNA sequence: TGCGCCAGCAGCCGACAGGGGGCTTTGGACACTGAAGCTTTCTTT. Translation: CASSRQGALDTEAFF.

V usage is TRBV28 and J usage is TRBJ2-7; maybe TRBD1 (6 bases). V was pared by 4 bases and J by 5 bases, with 12 bases between. This CDR3 is built from 13 residues. Germline-derived CDR1 and CDR2 are MDHEN and SYDVKM. The CDR3 coding sequence is TGTGCCAGCAGTTCAACAGGGAAACACGAGCAGTACTTC. Its translation is CASSSTGKHEQYF.

The chain joins TRBV19 to TRBJ1-6; 7 nucleotides line up with TRBD1. There are 15 residues in the CDR3. Germline assignment: CDR1 LNHDA and CDR2 SQIVND (reference sequence). Losses at the gene ends were 7 bases for V and 8 bases for J; bases not matched to a gene: 11. Here the CDR3 reads CASTQGELLDSPLHF. DNA for the CDR3: TGTGCCAGTACCCAGGGGGAATTATTGGATTCACCCCTCCACTTT.

This chain links TRBV7-3 with TRBJ2-1, with D unresolved. This CDR3 is 16 amino acids long. Deletions cut 5 bases from V and 6 bases from J, with 20 bases between. Germline CDR1 is SGHTA and CDR2 is FQGTGA. For the CDR3, the DNA is TGTGCCAGCAGCCTCGGAGAAGCGAGATTCGGCAATGAGCAGTTCTTC. This sequence encodes CASSLGEARFGNEQFF.

V gene TRBV10-3 combines with J gene TRBJ2-3; 7 nucleotides agree with TRBD2. This CDR3 has 13 residues. V was clipped by 4 bases and J by 6 bases; unmatched bases: 4. Germline loops: CDR1 ENHRY, CDR2 SYGVKD. The CDR3, as DNA: TGTGCCATCAGTGGCGCGGGGGAGGATACGCAGTATTTT. Translation gives CAISGAGEDTQYF.

A single count supports this clone. This chain joins TRBV10-1 and TRBJ2-3, with 7 positions matching TRBD2. Germline CDR1 reads WNHNN; CDR2 reads SYGVQD (reference sequence). The CDR3 consists of 14 residues. V was clipped by 3 bases and J by 6 bases; unmatched bases: 6. Here the CDR3 DNA reads TGCGCCAGCAGTGAAGACCGGACTAGTGATACGCAGTATTTT. Its protein is CASSEDRTSDTQYF.

The chain has TRBV7-2 and TRBJ2-1, with D maybe TRBD2 (5 bases). V was pared by 4 bases and J by 10 bases, with 20 bases between. The CDR3 is made up of 15 amino acids. Per the germline V gene, CDR1 is SGHTA and CDR2 is FQGNSA. CDR3 protein: CASSYPGGGNGEQFF. CDR3 in DNA: TGTGCCAGCAGCTACCCTGGAGGCGGAAATGGAGAGCAGTTCTTC.

The chain carries TRBV6-1 and TRBJ1-5; no firm D call. The germline CDR1 and CDR2 sequences are MNHNS and SASEGT. CDR3 length: 15 amino acids. V was trimmed by 7 bases and J by 2 bases, leaving 15 bases between them. The CDR3 loop is CASMMPGGGNQPQHF. CDR3 sequence (DNA): TGTGCCAGCATGATGCCCGGAGGTGGCAATCAGCCCCAGCATTTT.

This clone showed up just a few times. V is TRBV6-5 and J is TRBJ2-2; D is possibly TRBD1 (5 bases). The CDR3 extends over 15 amino acids. Looked up from germline, CDR1 is MNHEY and CDR2 is SVGAGI. Trimming shortened V by 6 bases and J by 6 bases, and 17 bases separated the two germline ends. This CDR3 reads CASSPRQLLAGELFF. The CDR3 DNA is TGTGCCAGCAGCCCACGACAGTTACTCGCCGGGGAGCTGTTTTTT.

This clone showed up just once. This sequence joins TRBV14 and TRBJ1-1; unclear D gene. Germline CDR1 and CDR2: SGHDN and FVKESK. V lost 1 base, J lost 1 base, and 4 bases lay in between. The CDR3 has 13 residues. The CDR3 region is CASSQARNTEAFF. DNA of the CDR3: TGTGCCAGCAGCCAAGCCCGGAACACTGAAGCTTTCTTT.